The TCR beta chain described here comes from a study of blood T cell repertoires in COVID-19. Study-level information: The United States, Italy and Spain were the sources of the acute and convalescent COVID-19 samples. PBMCs, B-cell-depleted T cells, or T cells provided the cDNA or gDNA that made up the material.

Per the authors' pipeline: Amplified reference gene primers provided the basis for estimating nucleated cell counts. Using immunoSEQ multiplex PCR, the repertoire was profiled, and TCRdb retains in-frame clones only, with some absent. V and J calls plus clone size are reproduced from that table; the DNA served to infer D and trimming. The sample includes 200,000 to 250,000 clones, 70% to 90% of them seen just once. Trimming left V 2 bases short and J 7 bases short, with 12 bases between. This CDR3 is built from 14 residues. The germline V gene encodes CDR1 SGHTA and CDR2 FQGTGA. The chain joins TRBV7-3 to TRBJ2-1, with D perhaps TRBD1 (6 bases). The material sequenced was peripheral blood. The clonotype was recovered from a woman under 30 who had recovered from COVID-19. CDR3: CASSLDRMGNEQFF. CDR3 nucleotides: TGTGCCAGCAGCTTAGACAGGATGGGGAATGAGCAGTTCTTC.